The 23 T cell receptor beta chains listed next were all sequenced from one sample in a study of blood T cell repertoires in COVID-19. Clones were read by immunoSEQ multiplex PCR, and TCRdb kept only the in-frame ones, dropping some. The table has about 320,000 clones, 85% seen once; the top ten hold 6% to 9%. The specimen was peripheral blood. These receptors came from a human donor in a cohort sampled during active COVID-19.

The CDR3: CASSSLRSHLTEAFF. The CDR3 region has the DNA TGTGCCAGCAGCTCCCTGAGATCTCACCTCACTGAAGCTTTCTTT. The chain employs TRBV7-9 and TRBJ1-1, with D unclear. V dropped 4 bases and J dropped 4 bases, with 16 bases sitting between them. Looked up from germline, CDR1 is SEHNR and CDR2 is FQNEAQ (reference sequence). The CDR3 totals 15 residues.

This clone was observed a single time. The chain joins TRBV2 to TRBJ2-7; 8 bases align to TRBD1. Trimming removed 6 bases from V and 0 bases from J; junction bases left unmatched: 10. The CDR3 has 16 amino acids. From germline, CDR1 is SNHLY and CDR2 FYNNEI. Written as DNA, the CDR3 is TGTGCCAGCAGCCCGACGGGACAGGTGCTCTCCTACGAGCAGTACTTC. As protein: CASSPTGQVLSYEQYF.

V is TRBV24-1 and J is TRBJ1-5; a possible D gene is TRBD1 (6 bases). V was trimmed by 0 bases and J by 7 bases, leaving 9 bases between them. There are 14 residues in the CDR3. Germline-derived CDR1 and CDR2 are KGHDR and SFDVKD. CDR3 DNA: TGTGCCACCAGTGATTTGAGGGGGAACCAGCCCCAGCATTTT. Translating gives CATSDLRGNQPQHF.

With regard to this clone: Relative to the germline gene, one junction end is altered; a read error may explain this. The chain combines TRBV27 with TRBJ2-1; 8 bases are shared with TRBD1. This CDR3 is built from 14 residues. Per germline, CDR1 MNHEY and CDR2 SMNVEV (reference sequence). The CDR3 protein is CASSLSDRESEQFF. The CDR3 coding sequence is TGTGCCAGCAGTCTATCGGACAGGGAAAGTGAGCAGTTCTTC.

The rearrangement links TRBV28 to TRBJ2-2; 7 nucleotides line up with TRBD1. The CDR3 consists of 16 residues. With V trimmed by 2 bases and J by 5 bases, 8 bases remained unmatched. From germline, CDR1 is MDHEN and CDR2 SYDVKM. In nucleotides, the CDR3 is TGTGCCAGCAGTTTAGAGGGGGCAGGGGGAACCGGGGAGCTGTTTTTT. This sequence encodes CASSLEGAGGTGELFF.

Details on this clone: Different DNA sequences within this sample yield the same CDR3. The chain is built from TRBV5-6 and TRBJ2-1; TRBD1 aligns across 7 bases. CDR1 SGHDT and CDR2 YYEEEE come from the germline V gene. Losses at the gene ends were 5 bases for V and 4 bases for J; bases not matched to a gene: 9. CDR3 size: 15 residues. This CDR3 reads CASSFRGLLYNEQFF. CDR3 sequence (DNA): TGTGCCAGCAGTTTTAGGGGGCTCCTATACAATGAGCAGTTCTTC. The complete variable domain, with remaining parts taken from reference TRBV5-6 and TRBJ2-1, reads DAGVTQSPTHLIKTRGQQVTLRCSPKSGHDTVSWYQQALGQGPQFIFQYYEEEERQRGNFPDRFSGHQFPNYSSELNVNALLLGDSALYLCASSFRGLLYNEQFFGPGTRLTVL.

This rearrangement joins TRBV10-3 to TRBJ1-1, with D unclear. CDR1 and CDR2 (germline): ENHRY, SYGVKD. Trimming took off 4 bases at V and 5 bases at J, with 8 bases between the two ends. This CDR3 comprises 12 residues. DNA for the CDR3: TGTGCCATCAGTGCCCTGGAGACTGAAGCTTTCTTT. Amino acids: CAISALETEAFF.

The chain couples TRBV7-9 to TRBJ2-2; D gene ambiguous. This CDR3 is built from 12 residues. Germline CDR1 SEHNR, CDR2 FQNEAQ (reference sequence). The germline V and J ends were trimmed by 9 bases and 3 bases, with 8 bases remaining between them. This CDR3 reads CASRSHTGELFF. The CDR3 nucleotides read TGTGCCAGTCGGAGTCACACCGGGGAGCTGTTTTTT.

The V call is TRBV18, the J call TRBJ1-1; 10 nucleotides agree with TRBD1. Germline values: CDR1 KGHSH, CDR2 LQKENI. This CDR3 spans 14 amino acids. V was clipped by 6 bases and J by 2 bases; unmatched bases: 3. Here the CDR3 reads CASSGTGVNTEAFF. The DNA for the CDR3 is TGTGCCAGCTCCGGGACAGGGGTTAACACTGAAGCTTTCTTT.

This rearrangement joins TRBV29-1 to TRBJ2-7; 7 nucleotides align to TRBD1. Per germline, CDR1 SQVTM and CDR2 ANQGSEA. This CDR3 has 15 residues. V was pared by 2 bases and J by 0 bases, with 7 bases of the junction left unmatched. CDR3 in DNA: TGCAGCGTTGAAAAGGGGGACAGATACTCCTACGAGCAGTACTTC. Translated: CSVEKGDRYSYEQYF.

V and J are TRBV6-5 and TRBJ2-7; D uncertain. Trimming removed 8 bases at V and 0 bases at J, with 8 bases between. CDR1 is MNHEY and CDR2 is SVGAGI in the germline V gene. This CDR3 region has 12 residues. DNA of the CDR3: TGTGCCAGCGGAGTACTCTCCTACGAGCAGTACTTC. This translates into CASGVLSYEQYF.

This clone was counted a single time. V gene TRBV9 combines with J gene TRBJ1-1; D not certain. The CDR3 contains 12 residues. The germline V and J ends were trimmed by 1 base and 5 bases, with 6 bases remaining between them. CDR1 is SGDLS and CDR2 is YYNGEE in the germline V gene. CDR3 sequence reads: CASSVRETEAFF. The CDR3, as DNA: TGTGCCAGCAGCGTAAGGGAGACTGAAGCTTTCTTT.

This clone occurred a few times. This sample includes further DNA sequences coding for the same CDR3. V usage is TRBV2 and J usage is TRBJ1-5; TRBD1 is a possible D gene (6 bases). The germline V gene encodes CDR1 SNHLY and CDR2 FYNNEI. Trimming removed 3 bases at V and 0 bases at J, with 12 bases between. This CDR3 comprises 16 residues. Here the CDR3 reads CASSDRGSYSNQPQHF. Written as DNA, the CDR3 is TGTGCCAGCAGTGACAGGGGATCGTATAGCAATCAGCCCCAGCATTTT.

In DNA form, the CDR3 reads TGTGCCAGCAGCTTGGGGTTTGGGCTCACTGAAGCTTTCTTT. Translated, it gives CASSLGFGLTEAFF. The rearrangement uses TRBV5-8 and TRBJ1-1; D is ambiguous. Looked up from germline, CDR1 is SGHTS and CDR2 is YDEGEE. This CDR3 comprises 14 residues. The ends were cut back, 0 bases at V and 4 bases at J, with 10 bases in the middle. The whole variable domain, remainder taken from reference TRBV5-8 and TRBJ1-1, is EAGVTQSPTHLIKTRGQQATLRCSPISGHTSVYWYQQALGLGLQFLLWYDEGEERNRGNFPPRFSGRQFPNYSSELNVNALELEDSALYLCASSLGFGLTEAFFGQGTRLTVV.

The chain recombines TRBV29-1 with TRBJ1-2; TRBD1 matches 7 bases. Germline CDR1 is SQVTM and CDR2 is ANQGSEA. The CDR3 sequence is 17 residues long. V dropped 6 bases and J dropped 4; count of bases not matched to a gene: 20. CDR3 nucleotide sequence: TGCAGCGTCACCCAGACAGGGCTCTCCATTAGAGGCTATGGCTACACCTTC. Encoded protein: CSVTQTGLSIRGYGYTF.

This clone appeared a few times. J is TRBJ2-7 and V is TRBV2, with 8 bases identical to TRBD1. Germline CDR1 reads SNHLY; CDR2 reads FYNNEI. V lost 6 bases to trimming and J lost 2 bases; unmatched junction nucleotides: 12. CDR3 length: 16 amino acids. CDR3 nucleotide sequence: TGTGCCAGCAGCTCCCTCCGGGACAGGAGCACCTACGAGCAGTACTTC. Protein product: CASSSLRDRSTYEQYF.

As DNA, the CDR3 is TGTGCCACCAGCAGAGATTCAGCGGTTAATGGCTACACCTTC. Its translation is CATSRDSAVNGYTF. This sequence joins TRBV15 and TRBJ1-2; D ambiguous. The CDR3 spans 14 residues. Germline-derived CDR1 and CDR2 are LNHNV and YYDKDF (reference sequence). The ends were cut back, 0 bases at V and 6 bases at J, with 11 bases in the middle.

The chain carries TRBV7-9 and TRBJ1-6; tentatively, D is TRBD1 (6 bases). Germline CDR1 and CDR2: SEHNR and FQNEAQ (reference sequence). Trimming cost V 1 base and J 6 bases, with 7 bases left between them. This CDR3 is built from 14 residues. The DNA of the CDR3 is TGTGCCAGCAGCTTAGTACAGGGTAATTCACCCCTCCACTTT. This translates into CASSLVQGNSPLHF.

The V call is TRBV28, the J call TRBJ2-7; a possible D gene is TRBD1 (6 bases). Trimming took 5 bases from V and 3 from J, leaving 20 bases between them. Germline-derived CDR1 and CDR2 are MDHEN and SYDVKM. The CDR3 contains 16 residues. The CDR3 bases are TGTGCCAGCAGTCCGCTCCCCAGTCAGGGGTTCTACGAGCAGTACTTC. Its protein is CASSPLPSQGFYEQYF.

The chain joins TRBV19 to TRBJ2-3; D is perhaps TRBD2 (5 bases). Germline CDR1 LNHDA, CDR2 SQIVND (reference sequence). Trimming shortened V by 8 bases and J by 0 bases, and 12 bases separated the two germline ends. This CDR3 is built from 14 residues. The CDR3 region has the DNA TGTGCCAGTGGGAGTAGTATCAGCACAGATACGCAGTATTTT. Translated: CASGSSISTDTQYF.

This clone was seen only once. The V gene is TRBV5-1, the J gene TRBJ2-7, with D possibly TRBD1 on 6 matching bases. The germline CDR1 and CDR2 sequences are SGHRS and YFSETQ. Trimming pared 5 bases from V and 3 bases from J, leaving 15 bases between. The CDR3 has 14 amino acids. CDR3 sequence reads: CASREQGSSYEQYF. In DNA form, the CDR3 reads TGCGCCAGCAGGGAACAGGGTTCGAGCTACGAGCAGTACTTC.

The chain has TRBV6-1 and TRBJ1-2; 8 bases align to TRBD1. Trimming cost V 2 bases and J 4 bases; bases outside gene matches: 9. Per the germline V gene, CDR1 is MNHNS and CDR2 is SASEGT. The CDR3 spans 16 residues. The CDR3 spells CASSEQAGGEFYGYTF. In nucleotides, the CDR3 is TGTGCCAGCAGTGAACAAGCAGGGGGCGAATTCTATGGCTACACCTTC.

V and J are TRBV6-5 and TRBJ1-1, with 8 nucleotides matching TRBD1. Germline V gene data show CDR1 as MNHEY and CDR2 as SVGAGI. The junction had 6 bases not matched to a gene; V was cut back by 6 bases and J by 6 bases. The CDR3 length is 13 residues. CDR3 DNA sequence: TGTGCCAGCAGCCAAGACAGGGGCCCTGAAGCTTTCTTT. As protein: CASSQDRGPEAFF.